This T cell receptor (beta chain) was retrieved from a study of STAT5B mutations in CD4+ large granular lymphocyte leukemia. Findings and caveats of the study: Data were not HLA-matched across samples. Main leukemic clonotypes were patient-specific, but more than 20% appeared at low frequency elsewhere.

Healthy controls were blood donor buffy coats. Sequencing was performed with immunoSEQ multiplex PCR; in TCRdb, only in-frame clones are kept and a portion is missing. The table lists nearly 30,000 clones, under 85% of them singletons. J gave up 2 bases and V 5 bases, and 5 bases lay outside the gene matches. Germline V lookup: CDR1 MNHNY, CDR2 SVGAGI (reference sequence). The CDR3 length is 15 residues. Comments on this clone: Its antigen is as yet unknown.

The chain couples TRBV6-6 to TRBJ2-1; 8 bases match TRBD2. Sequenced input: CD4+ T cells from blood buffy coats. This TCR came from a human donor in good health. The CDR3 DNA reads as TGTGCCAGCAGTAATCAGCGGGGGACCTACAATGAGCAGTTCTTC. This gives the protein CASSNQRGTYNEQFF.